This T cell receptor (beta chain) was recovered during a study of blood T cell repertoires in COVID-19. This clone was observed a single time. In the original analysis: Reference gene primer amplification in the assay estimated nucleated cell counts. Profiled with immunoSEQ multiplex PCR; TCRdb holds only in-frame clones, not every one. V and J calls and clone size are given by that table; D and trimming were obtained from the DNA. The sample has a few thousand clones; about three quarters are singletons. Germline assignment: CDR1 DFQATT and CDR2 SNEGSKA (reference sequence). The V gene lost 5 bases and the J gene lost 6 bases, with 10 bases spanning the gap. This CDR3 region has 11 residues.

This TCR was recovered from a man in his sixties or seventies with active COVID-19. V usage is TRBV20-1 and J usage is TRBJ1-1; maybe TRBD1 (6 bases). Material: peripheral blood. CDR3 amino acids: CSAQDRSEAFF. As DNA, the CDR3 is TGCAGTGCTCAAGACAGGTCTGAAGCTTTCTTT.